Reported below is one TCR beta chain. The antigen is unknown. TCRdb's table, derived via immunoSEQ multiplex PCR, lists solely in-frame clones and lacks some. This table holds around 90,000 clones, more than 75% found once. These data belong to a study of T cell repertoires and HLA-DP antigens. Study-wide context: Alloreactive CD4+ T cells targeted HLA-DP on transduced HeLa. Study outcomes and limitations: Pre-culture clonality, approximately 0.04, was far below sorted CD137+ clonality of 0.35 to 0.45.

The J segment lost 0 bases and the V segment lost 7 bases, leaving 8 bases of the junction unmatched. CDR3 length: 15 residues. Per germline, CDR1 MNHEY and CDR2 SVGAGI. This receptor was identified in a man aged 50 to 60 in good health and CMV-seronegative. Sequenced material: CD4+ T cells from PBMCs. V usage is TRBV6-5 and J usage is TRBJ1-2, with 7 nucleotides matching TRBD1. CDR3 coding DNA: TGTGCCAGCAACCGACAGGGATTAGCTAACTATGGCTACACCTTC. It translates to CASNRQGLANYGYTF.